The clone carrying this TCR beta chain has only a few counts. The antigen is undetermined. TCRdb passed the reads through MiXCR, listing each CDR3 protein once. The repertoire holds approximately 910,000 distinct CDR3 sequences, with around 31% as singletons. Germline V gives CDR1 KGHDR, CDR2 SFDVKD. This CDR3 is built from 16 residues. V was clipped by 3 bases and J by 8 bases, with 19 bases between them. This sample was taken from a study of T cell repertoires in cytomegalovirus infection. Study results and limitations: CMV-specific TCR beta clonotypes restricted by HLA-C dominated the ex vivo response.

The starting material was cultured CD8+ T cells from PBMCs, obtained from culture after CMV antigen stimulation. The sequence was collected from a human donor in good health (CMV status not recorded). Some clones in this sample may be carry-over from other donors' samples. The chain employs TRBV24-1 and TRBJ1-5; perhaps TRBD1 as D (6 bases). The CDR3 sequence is CATSDQRTAGVEPQHF. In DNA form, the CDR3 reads TGTGCCACCAGTGATCAACGGACAGCCGGTGTGGAGCCCCAGCATTTT.